What follows are 27 T cell receptor beta chains derived from one specimen sequenced in a study of blood T cell repertoires in COVID-19. The repertoire was sequenced with immunoSEQ multiplex PCR; TCRdb's copy has only in-frame clones and lacks some. Counted here are approximately 250,000 clones, approximately 80% occurring once; the ten biggest clones make up 15%. Material for sequencing was PBMCs or T cells enriched from blood (not recorded which). Receptor source: a middle-aged man who had recovered from COVID-19.

This clone appeared once. This chain uses TRBV28 with TRBJ1-1; 7 bases are shared with TRBD1. This CDR3 region has 14 residues. V was pared by 2 bases and J by 3 bases, with 3 bases of the junction left unmatched. The V gene's germline CDR1 is MDHEN and CDR2 SYDVKM. The CDR3 nucleotides are TGTGCCAGCAGTTTAAGGGGGCTTTACACTGAAGCTTTCTTT. Its protein product is CASSLRGLYTEAFF.

The gene calls are TRBV18 and TRBJ2-7; TRBD2 aligns across 11 bases. The CDR3 runs 15 residues. With 3 bases clipped from V and 4 bases from J, the junction kept 5 bases outside the gene matches. The germline V gene encodes CDR1 KGHSH and CDR2 LQKENI. The CDR3 DNA sequence: TGTGCCAGCTCACCGTCCGGGACTAGCGGTTACGAGCAGTACTTC. It is translated as CASSPSGTSGYEQYF.

The rearrangement links TRBV7-3 to TRBJ2-7; tentatively, D is TRBD1 (5 bases). The CDR3 sequence is 16 residues long. Germline CDR1 reads SGHTA; CDR2 reads FQGTGA. Trimming removed 0 bases from V and 1 base from J, with 13 bases in between. CDR3 sequence: CASSLTGRTGSYEQYF. The CDR3 nucleotides read TGTGCCAGCAGCTTAACGGGGCGGACCGGATCCTACGAGCAGTACTTC.

The rearrangement links TRBV4-3 to TRBJ1-1; D not resolved. V dropped 3 bases and J dropped 8 bases, with 16 bases sitting between them. This CDR3 has 14 amino acids. CDR1 is LGHNA, CDR2 YSLEER, per germline. The CDR3, as DNA: TGCGCCAGCAGCCAGGCCCGACGGGTCCCCGAAGCTTTCTTT. As protein: CASSQARRVPEAFF.

The chain recombines TRBV10-3 with TRBJ2-3, with 10 bases fitting TRBD1. The V gene's germline CDR1 is ENHRY and CDR2 SYGVKD. With V trimmed by 1 base and J by 4 bases, 5 bases remained unmatched. The length of the CDR3 is 16 residues. Here the CDR3 DNA reads TGTGCCATCAGTGAGTGGACAGGGGGTAGGTCAGATACGCAGTATTTT. The encoded protein is CAISEWTGGRSDTQYF.

The gene calls are TRBV6-5 and TRBJ1-6; D gene ambiguous. Per the germline V gene, CDR1 is MNHEY and CDR2 is SVGAGI. V was shortened by 6 bases and J by 8 bases, with 14 bases between the two germline ends. CDR3 length equals 14 residues. The CDR3 DNA sequence: TGTGCCAGCAGCTTCGACGGCGGGGATTCACCCCTCCACTTT. Its translation: CASSFDGGDSPLHF.

This chain links TRBV11-2 with TRBJ1-2; perhaps TRBD1 as D (5 bases). Deletions cut 7 bases from V and 1 base from J, with 19 bases between. The CDR3 spans 16 residues. Germline V CDR1 and CDR2: SGHAT, FQNNGV. The CDR3 coding sequence is TGTGCCAGCAACCACCTCAGGGCCGGAGATAACTATGGCTACACCTTC. Encoded protein: CASNHLRAGDNYGYTF.

This sequence joins TRBV10-3 and TRBJ1-1; D ambiguous. Germline loops: CDR1 ENHRY, CDR2 SYGVKD. V dropped 1 base and J dropped 0 bases, with 12 bases sitting between them. CDR3 size: 16 residues. Here the CDR3 DNA reads TGTGCCATCAGTGAGTGGCACGTTACATTGAACACTGAAGCTTTCTTT. It yields the protein CAISEWHVTLNTEAFF.

This clone appeared a single time. The V gene is TRBV21-1, the J gene TRBJ2-5; TRBD1 reflects the table's D call only, with no check against the DNA. TRBV21-1 represents a pseudogene. This CDR3 region has 14 residues. The CDR3 nucleotides are TGTGCCAGCAGCAGGGGGACAGGGGAAAAGACCCAGTACTTC. Its protein is CASSRGTGEKTQYF.

This clone has a single count. This sequence joins TRBV5-1 and TRBJ2-1; maybe TRBD1 (5 bases). V was cut by 8 bases and J by 2 bases, with 14 bases left in between. Germline CDR1 reads SGHRS; CDR2 reads YFSETQ. The CDR3 length is 14 residues. The CDR3 here is CASSQGGPYNEQFF. DNA of the CDR3: TGCGCCAGTTCCCAGGGTGGGCCCTACAATGAGCAGTTCTTC.

This clone occurred many times. V and J are TRBV5-1 and TRBJ1-6; TRBD1 is a possible D gene (6 bases). CDR1 is SGHRS, CDR2 YFSETQ, per germline. The V end lost 2 bases, the J end lost 14 bases, and 20 bases lay between the germline ends. The CDR3 contains 15 residues. The CDR3 is CASSFGQPTFRALHF. As DNA, the CDR3 is TGCGCCAGCAGCTTTGGACAGCCTACGTTTAGGGCCCTCCACTTT. Supplemented by reference TRBV5-1 and TRBJ1-6, the full variable domain reads KAGVTQTPRYLIKTRGQQVTLSCSPISGHRSVSWYQQTPGQGLQFLFEYFSETQRNKGNFPGRFSGRQFSNSRSEMNVSTLELGDSALYLCASSFGQPTFRALHFGNGTRLTVT.

The rearrangement joins TRBV27 to TRBJ2-7; the D gene is possibly TRBD2 (6 bases). Between the trimmed V and J ends, which lost 3 bases and 0 bases, there was a span of 12 bases. Germline V gives CDR1 MNHEY, CDR2 SMNVEV (reference sequence). The CDR3 extends over 15 amino acids. The CDR3 sequence: CASSFYGRGSYEQYF. As DNA, the CDR3 is TGTGCCAGCAGTTTTTATGGGCGGGGCTCCTACGAGCAGTACTTC.

This chain connects TRBV6-6 to TRBJ1-1; TRBD1 agrees at 10 bases. This CDR3 has 14 residues. Germline V gene data show CDR1 as MNHNY and CDR2 as SVGAGI (reference sequence). Trimming removed 2 bases from V and 4 bases from J; junction bases left unmatched: 1. CDR3 region: CASSYDRGRTEAFF. Here the CDR3 DNA reads TGTGCCAGCAGTTACGACAGGGGGCGCACTGAAGCTTTCTTT.

V usage is TRBV7-9 and J usage is TRBJ2-7, with 9 bases fitting TRBD2. V lost 4 bases to trimming and J lost 4 bases; unmatched junction nucleotides: 8. CDR3 length: 15 amino acids. Germline assignment: CDR1 SEHNR and CDR2 FQNEAQ (reference sequence). The CDR3 spells CASSSRLAGVYEQYF. Here the CDR3 DNA reads TGTGCCAGCAGCTCCCGGTTAGCGGGAGTTTACGAGCAGTACTTC.

This clone came up once. The J gene is TRBJ1-1, the V gene TRBV4-3; TRBD1 might be the D (5 bases). The V end was cut by 0 bases, the J end by 5 bases, with 13 bases between. Germline loops: CDR1 LGHNA, CDR2 YSLEER. This CDR3 has 15 residues. The CDR3 DNA reads TGCGCCAGCAGCCAAGAAGCGGGGGTGGGAACTGAAGCTTTCTTT. It specifies CASSQEAGVGTEAFF.

The gene calls are TRBV5-1 and TRBJ2-5; D is possibly TRBD1 (7 bases). The germline gives CDR1 SGHRS, CDR2 YFSETQ. Trimming took off 4 bases at V and 0 bases at J, with 10 bases between the two ends. CDR3 size: 14 residues. For the CDR3, the DNA is TGCGCCAGCAGCGGAGGGACAGACCAAGAGACCCAGTACTTC. Protein product: CASSGGTDQETQYF.

The chain uses TRBV30 and TRBJ1-3, with D tentatively TRBD1 (5 bases). The V end lost 0 bases, the J end lost 5 bases, and 8 bases lay between the germline ends. The CDR3 loop spans 13 amino acids. Germline V gives CDR1 GTSNPN, CDR2 SVGIG (reference sequence). In DNA, the CDR3 is TGTGCCTGGAGTGTACAGGTGCGAAACACCATATATTTT. It specifies CAWSVQVRNTIYF.

The chain links TRBV21-1 to TRBJ2-2; the DNA was not used to check the table's D call, TRBD1. TRBV21-1 is an annotated pseudogene. The CDR3 has 15 residues. CDR3 nucleotide sequence: TGTGCCAGCAGCAAAGGGCCAGGGGGCACCGGGGAGCTGTTTTTT. It yields the protein CASSKGPGGTGELFF.

The chain is built from TRBV10-3 and TRBJ1-1; no definite D call. Trimming pared 0 bases from V and 1 base from J, leaving 9 bases between. Germline CDR1 and CDR2: ENHRY and SYGVKD. The CDR3 loop spans 15 amino acids. CDR3 amino acids: CAISESEAGNTEAFF. CDR3 DNA: TGTGCCATCAGTGAGTCTGAGGCGGGGAACACTGAAGCTTTCTTT.

This clone was seen only a few times. This rearrangement joins TRBV5-4 to TRBJ2-1; TRBD2 agrees at 8 bases. Germline V lookup: CDR1 SGHNT, CDR2 YYREEE (reference sequence). Unmatched junction bases numbered 8, after V lost 4 bases and J lost 5 bases. CDR3 length equals 15 residues. The CDR3 is CASSTLAGYDNEQFF. CDR3 coding DNA: TGTGCCAGCAGCACCTTAGCGGGGTACGACAATGAGCAGTTCTTC.

This sequence joins TRBV9 and TRBJ2-1; no clear D. V was clipped by 0 bases and J by 3 bases, with 10 bases between them. This CDR3 comprises 15 residues. Per germline, CDR1 SGDLS and CDR2 YYNGEE. Here the CDR3 reads CASSVEPELYNEQFF. The CDR3 DNA sequence: TGTGCCAGCAGCGTAGAACCGGAGCTCTACAATGAGCAGTTCTTC.

The rearrangement uses TRBV15 and TRBJ2-3, with D possibly matching TRBD2 (6 bases). The V gene's germline CDR1 is LNHNV and CDR2 YYDKDF (reference sequence). Trimming pared 3 bases from V and 8 bases from J, leaving 9 bases between. The CDR3 length is 12 residues. In DNA form, the CDR3 reads TGTGCCACCAGCAGGATGGGGGGTACGCAGTATTTT. Translating it yields CATSRMGGTQYF.

This clone was found once. V and J are TRBV24-1 and TRBJ2-5, with TRBD2 matching over 7 bases. This CDR3 has 14 residues. Trimming at V came to 7 bases and at J to 3 bases, leaving 7 bases not matched to a gene. Germline V gene lookup returns CDR1 KGHDR and CDR2 SFDVKD. The CDR3 region has the DNA TGTGCCACCAGAGGCCTCCGGGGGGAAGAGACCCAGTACTTC. This gives the protein CATRGLRGEETQYF.

V gene TRBV6-1 combines with J gene TRBJ1-3, with TRBD1 matching over 7 bases. Germline values: CDR1 MNHNS, CDR2 SASEGT. Trimming took 4 bases from V and 0 from J; bases not matched to a gene: 6. The CDR3 has 16 amino acids. The CDR3 nucleotides read TGTGCCAGCAGTGCCCCCGGGACAGCCTCTGGAAACACCATATATTTT. This encodes CASSAPGTASGNTIYF.

V usage is TRBV3-1 (or the pseudogene TRBV3-2) and J usage is TRBJ1-2; D perhaps matches TRBD1 (5 bases). Germline loops: CDR1 LGHDT, CDR2 YNNKEL (reference sequence). CDR3 length equals 15 residues. Trimming left V 3 bases short and J 7 bases short, with 18 bases between. CDR3 amino acids: CASSHSGPAGVGYTF. CDR3 coding DNA: TGTGCCAGCAGCCATTCCGGTCCCGCGGGGGTTGGCTACACCTTC.

The chain employs TRBV15 and TRBJ2-1, with 12 nucleotides matching TRBD2. After removal of 2 bases from V and 8 bases from J, the junction contained 4 bases not matched to a gene. The length of the CDR3 is 15 residues. Germline V gene sequence: CDR1 LNHNV, CDR2 YYDKDF (reference sequence). In nucleotides, the CDR3 is TGTGCCACCAGCAGACCGACTAGCGGGAGCGATGAGCAGTTCTTC. Translating it yields CATSRPTSGSDEQFF. Supplemented by reference TRBV15 and TRBJ2-1, the full variable domain reads DAMVIQNPRYQVTQFGKPVTLSCSQTLNHNVMYWYQQKSSQAPKLLFHYYDKDFNNEADTPDNFQSRRPNTSFCFLDIRSPGLGDTAMYLCATSRPTSGSDEQFFGPGTRLTVL.

CDR3 sequence: CAWLGQRYTF. Here the CDR3 DNA reads TGTGCCTGGCTTGGACAGCGCTACACCTTC. The rearrangement joins TRBV30 to TRBJ1-2; a weak D match, TRBD1 (6 bases). CDR3 size: 10 residues. The germline V and J ends were trimmed by 5 bases and 9 bases, with 10 bases remaining between them. Germline lookup yields CDR1 GTSNPN and CDR2 SVGIG (reference sequence).